This TCR beta chain was sequenced in a study of shared clonotypes between healthy human individuals. Every immunoSEQ plate was one replicate of a subset's evenly spread DNA. The method was immunoSEQ multiplex PCR; TCRdb's version includes in-frame clones alone and lacks a portion of them. The sample has about 2.4 million clones, 80% to 95% seen once. The CDR3 extends over 15 amino acids. With 2 bases removed from V and 0 bases from J, the gap between germline ends came to 11 bases. Germline V lookup: CDR1 SGHTA, CDR2 FQGNSA. The chain links TRBV7-2 to TRBJ2-7; D gene unclear. The specimen sequenced was naive CD4+ T cells from PBMCs. Subset noted: CD45RA+ positively selected. The clonotype was recovered from a man younger than 30 in good health. Some clones in this sample may be carry-over from other donors' samples. The CDR3 nucleotides are TGTGCCAGCAGCTTATACGGGCGGAGCTCCTACGAGCAGTACTTC. It translates to CASSLYGRSSYEQYF. Full variable domain (remainder filled in from reference TRBV7-2 and TRBJ2-7): GAGVSQSPSNKVTEKGKDVELRCDPISGHTALYWYRQSLGQGLEFLIYFQGNSAPDKSGLPSDRFSAERTGGSVSTLTIQRTQQEDSAVYLCASSLYGRSSYEQYFGPGTRLTVT.